The rows below give T cell receptor beta chains drawn from one sample of a study of blood T cell repertoires in COVID-19. TCRdb keeps only in-frame clones here, not all; method: immunoSEQ multiplex PCR. Of over 120,000 clones in the sample, around 73% were seen once. The sample taken for sequencing was peripheral blood. These receptors all come from a woman between 50 and 59 years old with active or convalescent COVID-19. Each CDR3 is given with its conserved first and last residue. D genes are given only for firm matches. Part of the rows lack a size; the others show once, few, many or a class for expanded clones.

CDR3 protein: CAWRAGQHTGELFF
CDR3 DNA: TGTGCCTGGAGGGCGGGACAGCACACCGGGGAGCTGTTTTTT
V gene: TRBV30
CDR3 length: 14
J gene: TRBJ2-2
D gene: NA
clone size: NA

CDR3 protein: CASSRSGVNEQFF
CDR3 DNA: TGTGCCAGCAGCCGTAGCGGGGTCAATGAGCAGTTCTTC
V gene: TRBV5-5
CDR3 length: 13
J gene: TRBJ2-1
D gene: TRBD2
clone size: NA

CDR3 protein: CASRLPARTLAGGIGYEQYF
CDR3 DNA: TGTGCAAGTCGCTTACCCGCCCGGACACTAGCGGGGGGCATAGGGTACGAGCAGTACTTC
V gene: TRBV12-2
CDR3 length: 20
J gene: TRBJ2-7
D gene: NA
clone size: NA

CDR3 protein: CASSLNFNRASGATGELFF
CDR3 DNA: TGTGCCAGCAGCTTAAATTTCAACCGGGCTAGCGGGGCCACCGGGGAGCTGTTTTTT
V gene: TRBV7-3
CDR3 length: 19
J gene: TRBJ2-2
D gene: TRBD2
clone size: NA

CDR3 protein: CASSQGPNYGYTF
CDR3 DNA: TGTGCCAGCAGCCAAGGGCCGAACTATGGCTACACCTTC
V gene: TRBV14
CDR3 length: 13
J gene: TRBJ1-2
D gene: NA
clone size: few

CDR3 protein: CASSRTSRTEAFF
CDR3 DNA: TGTGCCAGCAGCCGGACATCTCGCACTGAAGCTTTCTTT
V gene: TRBV3-1/TRBV3-2
CDR3 length: 13
J gene: TRBJ1-1
D gene: NA
clone size: NA

CDR3 protein: CASSPPVTAYEQYF
CDR3 DNA: TGTGCTAGCTCACCACCGGTGACAGCCTACGAGCAGTACTTC
V gene: TRBV18
CDR3 length: 14
J gene: TRBJ2-7
D gene: NA
clone size: NA

CDR3 protein: CASSLTSGWEQFF
CDR3 DNA: TGTGCCAGCAGCTTAACTAGCGGGTGGGAGCAGTTCTTC
V gene: TRBV7-3
CDR3 length: 13
J gene: TRBJ2-1
D gene: TRBD2
clone size: NA

CDR3 protein: CSASPTGTAGELFF
CDR3 DNA: TGCAGTGCTAGTCCAACGGGGACAGCCGGGGAGCTGTTTTTT
V gene: TRBV20-1
CDR3 length: 14
J gene: TRBJ2-2
D gene: TRBD1
clone size: NA

CDR3 protein: CSVTPQGSYEQYF
CDR3 DNA: TGCAGCGTGACGCCCCAGGGTTCCTACGAGCAGTACTTC
V gene: TRBV29-1
CDR3 length: 13
J gene: TRBJ2-7
D gene: NA
clone size: NA

CDR3 protein: CASSVGQGTPLHF
CDR3 DNA: TGTGCCAGCAGCGTAGGACAGGGGACACCCCTCCACTTT
V gene: TRBV9
CDR3 length: 13
J gene: TRBJ1-6
D gene: TRBD1
clone size: NA

CDR3 protein: CSAPNYNEQFF
CDR3 DNA: TGCAGTGCTCCTAACTACAATGAGCAGTTCTTC
V gene: TRBV20-1
CDR3 length: 11
J gene: TRBJ2-1
D gene: NA
clone size: NA

CDR3 protein: CASSPGATGELFF
CDR3 DNA: TGTGCCAGCAGCCCAGGGGCCACCGGGGAGCTGTTTTTT
V gene: TRBV3-1/TRBV3-2
CDR3 length: 13
J gene: TRBJ2-2
D gene: NA
clone size: NA

CDR3 protein: CASSLAGTGWTEAFF
CDR3 DNA: TGTGCCAGCAGTTTAGCCGGGACAGGGTGGACTGAAGCTTTCTTT
V gene: TRBV2
CDR3 length: 15
J gene: TRBJ1-1
D gene: TRBD1
clone size: NA

CDR3 protein: CASSIGGTGYRGEQYF
CDR3 DNA: TGTGCCAGTAGTATCGGGGGGACCGGATATAGGGGCGAGCAGTACTTC
V gene: TRBV19
CDR3 length: 16
J gene: TRBJ2-7
D gene: TRBD2
clone size: once

CDR3 protein: CASSFSGVGWSPLHF
CDR3 DNA: TGCGCCAGCAGCTTTAGCGGGGTAGGCTGGTCACCCCTCCACTTT
V gene: TRBV5-1
CDR3 length: 15
J gene: TRBJ1-6
D gene: NA
clone size: NA

CDR3 protein: CASSQEGGQGSPLHF
CDR3 DNA: TGTGCCAGCAGCCAAGAAGGAGGACAGGGTTCACCCCTCCACTTT
V gene: TRBV3-1/TRBV3-2
CDR3 length: 15
J gene: TRBJ1-6
D gene: TRBD1
clone size: NA

CDR3 protein: CASGTADEKLFF
CDR3 DNA: TGTGCCAGCGGAACAGCGGATGAAAAACTGTTTTTT
V gene: TRBV28
CDR3 length: 12
J gene: TRBJ1-4
D gene: NA
clone size: once

CDR3 protein: CASSEAGTVTMDEQFF
CDR3 DNA: TGTGCCAGCAGTGAAGCGGGGACAGTCACCATGGATGAGCAGTTCTTC
V gene: TRBV6-1
CDR3 length: 16
J gene: TRBJ2-1
D gene: TRBD1
clone size: once

CDR3 protein: CASSHRQGESPLHF
CDR3 DNA: TGTGCCAGCAGCCACCGACAGGGGGAGTCACCCCTCCACTTT
V gene: TRBV3-1/TRBV3-2
CDR3 length: 14
J gene: TRBJ1-6
D gene: TRBD1
clone size: NA

CDR3 protein: CAWSGGEDYGYTF
CDR3 DNA: TGTGCCTGGAGTGGAGGAGAGGACTATGGCTACACCTTC
V gene: TRBV30
CDR3 length: 13
J gene: TRBJ1-2
D gene: NA
clone size: NA

CDR3 protein: CASTILDRADGYTF
CDR3 DNA: TGTGCCAGCACCATCTTGGACAGGGCCGATGGCTACACCTTC
V gene: TRBV5-4
CDR3 length: 14
J gene: TRBJ1-2
D gene: TRBD1
clone size: NA

CDR3 protein: CSAQKAGGTFSTDTQYF
CDR3 DNA: TGCAGCGCTCAGAAAGCGGGGGGAACTTTTAGCACAGATACGCAGTATTTT
V gene: TRBV29-1
CDR3 length: 17
J gene: TRBJ2-3
D gene: TRBD2
clone size: NA

CDR3 protein: CSAGGSSLDEKLFF
CDR3 DNA: TGCAGCGCCGGGGGGTCATCGCTGGATGAAAAACTGTTTTTT
V gene: TRBV29-1
CDR3 length: 14
J gene: TRBJ1-4
D gene: NA
clone size: NA

CDR3 protein: CASSARGLGTDTQYF
CDR3 DNA: TGTGCCAGCAGCGCAAGGGGGCTGGGCACAGATACGCAGTATTTT
V gene: TRBV7-8
CDR3 length: 15
J gene: TRBJ2-3
D gene: TRBD1
clone size: NA

CDR3 protein: CASSGGGTGELFF
CDR3 DNA: TGTGCCAGCAGTGGCGGAGGCACCGGGGAGCTGTTTTTT
V gene: TRBV6-4
CDR3 length: 13
J gene: TRBJ2-2
D gene: NA
clone size: NA

CDR3 protein: CASSLSSVFGRAFF
CDR3 DNA: TGTGCCAGCAGTTTGTCCTCAGTTTTTGGGAGAGCTTTCTTT
V gene: TRBV28
CDR3 length: 14
J gene: TRBJ1-1
D gene: NA
clone size: NA

CDR3 protein: CASSLAPGASQNIQYF
CDR3 DNA: TGTGCCAGCAGCTTAGCCCCAGGGGCTAGCCAAAACATTCAGTACTTC
V gene: TRBV7-2
CDR3 length: 16
J gene: TRBJ2-4
D gene: NA
clone size: NA

CDR3 protein: CASSAPTSGEEDTQYF
CDR3 DNA: TGCGCCAGCAGTGCACCTACTAGCGGAGAGGAAGATACGCAGTATTTT
V gene: TRBV10-1
CDR3 length: 16
J gene: TRBJ2-3
D gene: TRBD2
clone size: NA

CDR3 protein: CARSLALSGDKSSYNEQFF
CDR3 DNA: TGTGCCAGAAGCTTGGCCCTAAGCGGCGATAAGAGCTCCTACAATGAGCAGTTCTTC
V gene: TRBV5-3
CDR3 length: 19
J gene: TRBJ2-1
D gene: NA
clone size: many

CDR3 protein: CASKQTGTGNWNEQFF
CDR3 DNA: TGTGCCAGCAAACAAACCGGGACAGGGAACTGGAATGAGCAGTTCTTC
V gene: TRBV6-4
CDR3 length: 16
J gene: TRBJ2-1
D gene: TRBD1
clone size: NA

CDR3 protein: CASSTPGLAATGNEQFF
CDR3 DNA: TGTGCCAGTAGTACCCCGGGACTAGCGGCCACCGGGAATGAGCAGTTCTTC
V gene: TRBV19
CDR3 length: 17
J gene: TRBJ2-1
D gene: TRBD2
clone size: NA

CDR3 protein: CASTSTGGTNTDTQYF
CDR3 DNA: TGCGCCAGCACCTCCACTGGGGGCACGAACACAGATACGCAGTATTTT
V gene: TRBV10-2
CDR3 length: 16
J gene: TRBJ2-3
D gene: NA
clone size: NA

CDR3 protein: CASWGGVKNTEAFF
CDR3 DNA: TGTGCCTCCTGGGGGGGAGTGAAGAACACTGAAGCTTTCTTT
V gene: TRBV3-1/TRBV3-2
CDR3 length: 14
J gene: TRBJ1-1
D gene: NA
clone size: NA

CDR3 protein: CASSTGHLEGYTF
CDR3 DNA: TGTGCCAGTAGTACGGGACACCTGGAGGGCTACACCTTC
V gene: TRBV19
CDR3 length: 13
J gene: TRBJ1-2
D gene: NA
clone size: NA

CDR3 protein: CASSGVRAGELFF
CDR3 DNA: TGTGCCAGCAGCGGGGTGAGGGCCGGGGAGCTGTTTTTT
V gene: TRBV12-3/TRBV12-4
CDR3 length: 13
J gene: TRBJ2-2
D gene: NA
clone size: NA

CDR3 protein: CSASNWRGLSSDTQYF
CDR3 DNA: TGCAGTGCTAGTAATTGGCGGGGGCTGAGCTCAGATACGCAGTATTTT
V gene: TRBV20-1
CDR3 length: 16
J gene: TRBJ2-3
D gene: NA
clone size: NA

CDR3 protein: CASSPNRGEGQPQHF
CDR3 DNA: TGTGCCAGCTCACCAAACAGGGGTGAGGGGCAGCCCCAGCATTTT
V gene: TRBV18
CDR3 length: 15
J gene: TRBJ1-5
D gene: TRBD1
clone size: NA

CDR3 protein: CASSDSIGGYGYTF
CDR3 DNA: TGTGCCAGCAGTGATAGCATAGGCGGCTATGGCTACACCTTC
V gene: TRBV2
CDR3 length: 14
J gene: TRBJ1-2
D gene: NA
clone size: NA

CDR3 protein: CASSLALGGAYEQYF
CDR3 DNA: TGTGCCAGCAGCTTAGCGCTTGGGGGCGCGTACGAGCAGTACTTC
V gene: TRBV7-2
CDR3 length: 15
J gene: TRBJ2-7
D gene: NA
clone size: NA

CDR3 protein: CASSPTGGNYGYTF
CDR3 DNA: TGTGCCAGCAGCCCGACCGGGGGTAACTATGGCTACACCTTC
V gene: TRBV7-3
CDR3 length: 14
J gene: TRBJ1-2
D gene: NA
clone size: NA